Listed below are T cell receptor beta chains from one sample, sequenced in a study of T-cell reconstitution after alpha-beta-depleted transplantation in children. Using its own MiXCR run on the PCR reads, TCRdb lists one record per CDR3 protein. The data contain some 190,000 distinct CDR3 sequences, around 10% of them singletons. Here the sequenced sample was PBMCs, taken before TCRalphabeta/CD19-depleted stem cell transplant. Receptors were obtained from a boy aged 2 to 10 with acute myeloid leukemia, due to receive a stem cell transplant. The CDR3 runs from the conserved cysteine through the conserved F or W. D genes are given only for firm matches. Not all rows give a size; the values are once, few, many and, for expanded clones, a class.

J gene,clone size,D gene,V gene,CDR3 protein,CDR3 DNA
TRBJ1-2,many,-,TRBV5-1,CASSLWGPFYGYTF,TGCGCCAGCAGCTTGTGGGGACCGTTCTATGGCTACACCTTC
TRBJ2-1,many,-,TRBV9,CASSIGGGLDEQFF,TGTGCCAGCAGCATTGGGGGGGGCTTAGATGAGCAGTTCTTC
TRBJ2-5,-,TRBD1,TRBV19,CASSSGGRETQYF,TGTGCCAGTAGCTCAGGGGGCCGAGAGACCCAGTACTTC
TRBJ2-3,many,-,TRBV20-1,CSAPDWLSTDTQYF,TGCAGTGCTCCTGATTGGCTAAGCACAGATACGCAGTATTTT
TRBJ2-1,many,-,TRBV4-3,CASSQDHGQTTRLKTKINNEQFF,TGCGCCAGCAGCCAAGATCATGGGCAGACGACTAGGTTGAAAACTAAGATTAACAATGAGCAGTTCTTC
TRBJ2-3,many,-,TRBV7-9,CASSHLSTTDTQYF,TGTGCCAGCAGCCACCTCTCTACAACAGATACGCAGTATTTT
TRBJ1-1,many,TRBD1,TRBV20-1,CSARDHFHRDRNTEAFF,TGCAGTGCTAGAGATCACTTTCACCGGGACAGGAACACTGAAGCTTTCTTT
TRBJ1-6,few,-,TRBV7-9,CASSLLAHSPLHF,TGTGCCAGCAGCTTATTGGCCCATTCACCCCTCCACTTT
TRBJ2-3,many,TRBD1,TRBV20-1,CSASGGPGGLDTQYF,TGCAGTGCTAGCGGTGGGCCAGGGGGCTTGGATACGCAGTATTTT
TRBJ1-1,many,TRBD1,TRBV20-1,CSAGNPGTGGRTEAFF,TGCAGTGCGGGCAACCCAGGGACAGGGGGACGCACTGAAGCTTTCTTT
TRBJ2-3,-,-,TRBV29-1,CSVAGSRSFGTDTQYF,TGCAGCGTGGCCGGTAGCAGGTCCTTTGGCACAGATACGCAGTATTTT
TRBJ2-3,many,TRBD2,TRBV6-1,CASSDVPGGLADTQYF,TGTGCCAGCAGTGACGTACCGGGGGGTTTGGCAGATACGCAGTATTTT
TRBJ2-3,many,TRBD1,TRBV29-1,CSARKLTGPDTQYF,TGCAGCGCCCGAAAGTTGACAGGGCCAGATACGCAGTATTTT
TRBJ2-7,many,-,TRBV27,CASSIFGGYEQYF,TGTGCCAGCAGTATTTTCGGGGGCTACGAGCAGTACTTC
TRBJ2-5,many,TRBD2,TRBV20-1,CSATTGGVETQYF,TGCAGTGCCACGACGGGGGGGGTGGAGACCCAGTACTTC
TRBJ1-3,many,-,TRBV4-2,CASSQDVDSSSGNTIYF,TGTGCCAGCAGCCAAGATGTGGACAGTTCCTCTGGAAACACCATATATTTT
TRBJ1-2,many,-,TRBV29-1,CSVEGQWTTVSGYTF,TGCAGCGTTGAAGGACAGTGGACGACGGTTAGTGGCTACACCTTC
TRBJ2-7,many,-,TRBV5-1,CASSWRTPPIRHEQYF,TGCGCCAGCAGCTGGCGGACTCCTCCAATCCGGCACGAGCAGTACTTC
TRBJ1-1,many,-,TRBV4-1,CASSQGSMNTEAFF,TGCGCCAGCAGCCAAGGGAGCATGAACACTGAAGCTTTCTTT
TRBJ2-1,many,-,TRBV15,CATSREPPLVTIYNEQFF,TGTGCCACCAGCAGAGAGCCCCCCCTAGTTACCATTTACAATGAGCAGTTCTTC
TRBJ2-1,many,TRBD2,TRBV10-3,CAISDGLAANEQFF,TGTGCCATCAGTGACGGACTAGCGGCTAATGAGCAGTTCTTC
TRBJ2-3,many,-,TRBV4-1,CASSQSGQYWESDTQYF,TGCGCCAGCAGCCAATCGGGTCAATATTGGGAATCGGATACGCAGTATTTT
TRBJ2-1,many,-,TRBV7-7,CASSLDPDSSYNEQFF,TGTGCCAGCAGCTTAGACCCCGACAGCTCCTACAATGAGCAGTTCTTC
TRBJ1-6,many,-,TRBV6-5,CASSSQPLGDGYNSPLHF,TGTGCCAGCAGTTCCCAACCTCTCGGGGACGGCTATAATTCACCCCTCCACTTT
TRBJ2-7,many,-,TRBV11-2,CASSLSRVHEQYF,TGTGCCAGCAGCTTATCCAGGGTCCACGAGCAGTACTTC
TRBJ1-2,many,-,TRBV11-2,CASSLVEGLRGYTF,TGTGCCAGCAGCTTAGTGGAGGGGCTGCGTGGCTACACCTTC
TRBJ2-1,many,TRBD2,TRBV20-1,CSARPFGTSGAYNEQFF,TGCAGTGCTAGACCTTTCGGGACTAGCGGGGCCTACAATGAGCAGTTCTTC
TRBJ1-3,many,-,TRBV3-1,CASSQEGGDGNTIYF,TGTGCCAGCAGCCAAGAGGGAGGGGACGGAAACACCATATATTTT
TRBJ1-6,many,-,TRBV28,CASSSTGIPYNSPLHF,TGTGCCAGCAGTTCAACAGGGATCCCCTATAATTCACCCCTCCACTTT
TRBJ2-4,many,-,TRBV30,CAWRGPGRNIQYF,TGTGCCTGGAGGGGACCTGGGAGGAACATTCAGTACTTC
TRBJ1-2,many,-,TRBV7-2,CASSLATYRASPPPLYGYTF,TGTGCCAGCAGCTTAGCAACCTACAGGGCCTCGCCCCCCCCTCTATATGGCTACACCTTC
TRBJ2-5,many,TRBD2,TRBV29-1,CSVRLALSTKETQYF,TGCAGCGTAAGACTAGCCCTAAGTACCAAAGAGACCCAGTACTTC
TRBJ2-7,many,-,TRBV30,CAWSPWGRGTSYEQYF,TGTGCCTGGAGTCCTTGGGGACGGGGGACTTCCTACGAGCAGTACTTC
TRBJ2-5,-,-,TRBV4-2,CASSPGLISSQETQYF,TGTGCCAGCAGCCCCGGGCTGATCTCCAGCCAAGAGACCCAGTACTTC
TRBJ2-7,-,-,TRBV14,CASSFTGIPPYEQYF,TGTGCCAGCAGCTTTACAGGGATACCTCCCTACGAGCAGTACTTC
TRBJ1-5,-,-,TRBV23-1,CASSQSRELNPNQPQHF,TGCGCCAGCAGTCAATCGAGGGAACTCAACCCCAATCAGCCCCAGCATTTT
TRBJ2-4,many,TRBD2,TRBV6-5,CASSYSILAGNIQYF,TGTGCCAGCAGTTACTCGATCCTAGCGGGAAACATTCAGTACTTC
TRBJ2-3,many,TRBD2,TRBV11-1,CASSSRGLAGAIESTDTQYF,TGTGCCAGCAGCTCCCGAGGGCTAGCGGGAGCGATTGAGAGCACAGATACGCAGTATTTT
TRBJ1-2,many,-,TRBV20-1,CSARVLPANYGYTF,TGCAGTGCTAGAGTTCTCCCAGCTAACTATGGCTACACCTTC
TRBJ2-1,many,-,TRBV7-3,CASSLNRYNEQFF,TGTGCCAGCAGCTTAAATCGCTACAATGAGCAGTTCTTC
TRBJ1-5,-,TRBD1,TRBV20-1,CSASPQPGQGPSNQPQHF,TGCAGTGCTAGCCCCCAACCCGGACAGGGACCTAGCAATCAGCCCCAGCATTTT
TRBJ1-1,many,TRBD1,TRBV20-1,CSASSPTGGEAFF,TGCAGTGCTAGCTCACCTACAGGGGGCGAAGCTTTCTTT
TRBJ2-2,many,-,TRBV20-1,CSARDGSTGELFF,TGCAGTGCTAGAGACGGGTCGACCGGGGAGCTGTTTTTT
TRBJ2-1,many,-,TRBV27,CASSLATGNNEQFF,TGTGCCAGCAGTTTAGCCACAGGGAACAATGAGCAGTTCTTC
TRBJ1-5,many,TRBD1,TRBV25-1,CASSEGGSGGYQPQHF,TGTGCCAGCAGTGAGGGAGGGTCAGGGGGTTATCAGCCCCAGCATTTT
TRBJ1-6,many,-,TRBV3-1,CASSQANSPLHF,TGTGCCAGCAGCCAAGCGAATTCACCCCTCCACTTT
TRBJ2-5,many,TRBD2,TRBV7-6,CASSVQRGGQETQYF,TGTGCCAGCAGCGTACAGCGGGGGGGCCAAGAGACCCAGTACTTC